This T cell receptor beta chain was identified during a study of CD8 T cells in ankylosing spondylitis. From the 5' RACE reads, TCRdb called clonotypes with MiXCR, one entry per CDR3 protein. The data contain about 220,000 distinct CDR3 sequences, about 7.3% of them singletons. Study results and caveats: Peripheral blood samples showed relatively rare disease-linked clones, and these clones were CD8+. Ankylosing spondylitis blood seemed to carry a telltale TCR beta motif made of fewer than 10 highly homologous variants. Earlier studies detected some motif variants in reactive arthritis synovial fluid and blood. Clones tied to disease were said to be significantly enriched in matched ankylosing spondylitis synovial fluid.

The sample holds many counts of this clonotype. No antigen is known for it. The TCR was taken from a male donor with ankylosing spondylitis. Sequencing was performed on blood, either unsorted or a sorted T cell fraction (not recorded which).

In nucleotides, the CDR3 is TGTGCCAGCAGTGAATCGGGCAGGGGAGGGTCACCCCTCCACTTT. Its translation is CASSESGRGGSPLHF. The chain links TRBV2 to TRBJ1-6, with a weak D call TRBD1 (6 bases). V was clipped by 2 bases and J by 10 bases, with 15 bases between them. Per germline, CDR1 SNHLY and CDR2 FYNNEI. CDR3 length equals 15 residues.